The source of this T cell receptor (beta chain) is a study of cytomegalovirus exposure and HLA in healthy donors. Worth noting for this clone: As yet, its antigen is unknown.

Primers for the PCR totalled 60 Vbeta and 13 Jbeta. Using immunoSEQ multiplex PCR, the repertoire was profiled, and TCRdb retains in-frame clones only, with some absent. The data contain around 130,000 clones, approximately 68% of them singletons. Germline V lookup: CDR1 SGHTA, CDR2 FQGTGA. CDR3 size: 13 residues. V lost 2 bases to trimming and J lost 0 bases, with 4 bases between them. Study-wide findings and caveats: Donors were assumed by presence/absence analyses to have roughly uniform sequencing depth.

The gene calls are TRBV7-3 and TRBJ1-1; D not resolved. Sequencing was done on a sample of PBMCs. The TCR was taken from a man aged 25-40 years in good health and CMV-seropositive. The CDR3 loop is CASSLELNTEAFF. The CDR3 DNA sequence: TGTGCCAGCAGCTTAGAGCTGAACACTGAAGCTTTCTTT.